This entry describes one T cell receptor beta chain. The antigen remains undetermined. The data are from a study of cytomegalovirus exposure and HLA in healthy donors. Study outcomes and limitations: Rare sequences made up most TCRs, while some public TCRs were found in many donors. Compared with the roughly 700-donor mean, an Asian-associated ancestry cluster reportedly had fewer N-insertions, according to a later analysis.

Use of 60 Vbeta and 13 Jbeta primers characterized the PCR. Measured with immunoSEQ multiplex PCR; TCRdb has only the in-frame clones, and not every one. Found here are under 150,000 clones, 76% of them singletons; the top ten hold about 3.8%. When sampled, the donors appeared nominally healthy, though they likely had unrecorded immune exposures. The CDR3 loop spans 20 amino acids. The V gene lost 5 bases and the J gene lost 0 bases, with 26 bases spanning the gap. CDR1 is MDHEN and CDR2 is SYDVKM in the germline V gene. The sample consisted of PBMCs. The sequence was collected from a man younger than 35 in good health and CMV-seronegative. V usage is TRBV28 and J usage is TRBJ1-5, with D possibly TRBD1 on 6 matching bases. DNA for the CDR3: TGTGCCAGCAGTGTAATCGAACTTACAGGGCCGGCTTATAGCAATCAGCCCCAGCATTTT. It specifies CASSVIELTGPAYSNQPQHF.